The 30 T cell receptor beta chains below come from one sample, sequenced in a study of blood T cell repertoires in COVID-19. Sequenced by immunoSEQ multiplex PCR; TCRdb stores in-frame clones only, minus some. The sample holds about 99,000 clones; about nine tenths are singletons and the top ten take about a sixth. The specimen was peripheral blood. These receptor sequences come from a woman of 80 years or more in a cohort sampled during active COVID-19.

This chain joins TRBV7-9 and TRBJ2-5; tentatively, D is TRBD2 (5 bases). This CDR3 spans 14 amino acids. Germline V gives CDR1 SEHNR, CDR2 FQNEAQ (reference sequence). V was trimmed by 5 bases and J by 7 bases, leaving 17 bases between them. CDR3 sequence: CASSAPGTRGTQYF. CDR3 bases: TGTGCCAGCAGCGCCCCGGGAACCCGGGGGACCCAGTACTTC.

The genes are TRBV2 and TRBJ2-7; 9 nucleotides match TRBD1. Germline assignment: CDR1 SNHLY and CDR2 FYNNEI. This CDR3 contains 13 residues. The junction had 5 bases not matched to a gene; V was cut back by 6 bases and J by 5 bases. The CDR3, as DNA: TGTGCCAGCAGCGGGACAGGGCTCGACGAGCAGTACTTC. Protein product: CASSGTGLDEQYF.

V and J are TRBV3-1 (or the pseudogene TRBV3-2) and TRBJ2-1; 8 bases map to TRBD2. The junction had 10 bases not matched to a gene; V was cut back by 5 bases and J by 7 bases. The CDR3 covers 15 residues. The germline gives CDR1 LGHDT, CDR2 YNNKEL (reference sequence). CDR3: CASSKIGGALNEQFF. The CDR3 DNA reads as TGTGCCAGCAGCAAAATCGGGGGGGCCTTGAATGAGCAGTTCTTC.

The rearrangement uses TRBV5-1 and TRBJ2-1, with D maybe TRBD2 (5 bases). This CDR3 contains 15 residues. In germline, CDR1 is SGHRS, CDR2 YFSETQ. The V end was cut by 0 bases, the J end by 6 bases, with 13 bases between. CDR3 residues: CASSLDGGLGNEQFF. The CDR3 nucleotides read TGCGCCAGCAGCTTGGATGGAGGCCTAGGCAATGAGCAGTTCTTC.

The chain combines TRBV7-3 with TRBJ2-5; a possible D gene is TRBD1 (5 bases). V was shortened by 5 bases and J by 3 bases, with 10 bases between the two germline ends. Germline CDR1 reads SGHTA; CDR2 reads FQGTGA. The CDR3 loop spans 13 amino acids. The DNA of the CDR3 is TGTGCCAGCAGCAGGGGTTCCGAAGAGACCCAGTACTTC. Protein: CASSRGSEETQYF.

This rearrangement joins TRBV28 to TRBJ2-7, with 8 bases that match TRBD1. V lost 6 bases and J lost 4; bases outside the gene matches: 8. This CDR3 is 14 amino acids long. The germline V gene encodes CDR1 MDHEN and CDR2 SYDVKM. CDR3 DNA sequence: TGTGCCAGCAGGGCGGACAGGGCCCTTTACGAGCAGTACTTC. This encodes CASRADRALYEQYF.

The CDR3 loop is CASSENSNNQPQHF. CDR3 DNA sequence: TGTGCCAGCAGTGAAAACTCGAACAATCAGCCCCAGCATTTT. This chain connects TRBV2 to TRBJ1-5; the D is unclear. The CDR3 is made up of 14 amino acids. Germline V gene sequence: CDR1 SNHLY, CDR2 FYNNEI. Trimming cost V 2 bases and J 3 bases, with 8 bases left between them. The full variable domain, with the rest looked up from reference TRBV2 and TRBJ1-5, is EPEVTQTPSHQVTQMGQEVILRCVPISNHLYFYWYRQILGQKVEFLVSFYNNEISEKSEIFDDQFSVERPDGSNFTLKIRSTKLEDSAMYFCASSENSNNQPQHFGDGTRLSIL.

The chain couples TRBV4-2 to TRBJ2-3; D perhaps matches TRBD2 (5 bases). Looked up from germline, CDR1 is LGHNA and CDR2 is YNFKEQ. The CDR3 runs to 13 residues. V was pared by 4 bases and J by 6 bases, with 11 bases between. This chain's CDR3 is CASSLDRGDTQYF. The CDR3 nucleotides are TGTGCCAGCAGCCTAGATCGAGGGGATACGCAGTATTTT.

CDR3: CASSPETSGGDEQFF. CDR3 DNA sequence: TGTGCCAGCAGCCCGGAGACTAGCGGGGGGGATGAGCAGTTCTTC. The rearrangement joins TRBV3-1 (or the pseudogene TRBV3-2) to TRBJ2-1; TRBD2 matches at 14 bases. Germline-derived CDR1 and CDR2 are LGHDT and YNNKEL (reference sequence). V lost 4 bases to trimming and J lost 8 bases; unmatched junction nucleotides: 4. This CDR3 has 15 residues.

J is TRBJ1-2 and V is TRBV6-1, with TRBD1 matching over 8 bases. The length of the CDR3 is 15 residues. Germline V gives CDR1 MNHNS, CDR2 SASEGT. V was clipped by 2 bases and J by 4 bases; unmatched bases: 6. CDR3 nucleotides: TGTGCCAGCAGTGAAACAGGGGGGGCCCTCTATGGCTACACCTTC. Its translation: CASSETGGALYGYTF.

The genes are TRBV6-5 and TRBJ2-4, with TRBD1 matching 10 bases. Germline V lookup: CDR1 MNHEY, CDR2 SVGAGI. The CDR3 extends over 15 amino acids. Trimming at V came to 11 bases and at J to 2 bases, leaving 9 bases not matched to a gene. CDR3 coding DNA: TGTGCCGGTAGACAGGGGGCGACCCCCAAAAACATTCAGTACTTC. Its translation: CAGRQGATPKNIQYF.

The V gene is TRBV6-5, the J gene TRBJ1-1; D is unresolved. This CDR3 has 13 residues. V was pared by 6 bases and J by 9 bases, with 17 bases between. CDR1 and CDR2 (germline): MNHEY, SVGAGI. In DNA form, the CDR3 reads TGTGCCAGCAGGTACGGGGAGGGCCAGCAAGCTTTCTTT. Translating it yields CASRYGEGQQAFF.

The CDR3 is CAISAPLAPAGEQYF. In DNA, the CDR3 is TGTGCCATCTCCGCTCCTCTAGCCCCGGCGGGCGAGCAGTACTTC. V usage is TRBV10-3 and J usage is TRBJ2-7; perhaps TRBD2 as D (5 bases). The CDR3 contains 15 residues. CDR1 is ENHRY and CDR2 is SYGVKD in the germline V gene. V lost 8 bases to trimming and J lost 6 bases, with 23 bases between them.

The V call is TRBV4-2, the J call TRBJ1-1; maybe TRBD1 (5 bases). V shed 1 base and J shed 5 bases, with 11 bases lying between them. The length of the CDR3 is 14 residues. The V gene's germline CDR1 is LGHNA and CDR2 YNFKEQ. Here the CDR3 reads CASSQAGGGTEAFF. Written as DNA, the CDR3 is TGTGCCAGCAGCCAAGCCGGGGGAGGGACTGAAGCTTTCTTT.

This chain uses TRBV7-9 with TRBJ1-1; TRBD1 is a possible D gene (6 bases). Germline V gives CDR1 SEHNR, CDR2 FQNEAQ (reference sequence). Trimming left V 5 bases short and J 4 bases short, with 11 bases between. This CDR3 has 13 residues. The chain's CDR3 is CASSITGTTEAFF. As DNA, the CDR3 is TGTGCCAGCAGCATAACAGGGACCACTGAAGCTTTCTTT.

The genes are TRBV19 and TRBJ1-5; unclear D gene. This CDR3 has 13 residues. From germline, CDR1 is LNHDA and CDR2 SQIVND (reference sequence). The germline V and J ends were trimmed by 7 bases and 5 bases, with 12 bases remaining between them. The CDR3 protein is CASMAGIYQPQHF. The CDR3 DNA sequence: TGTGCCAGTATGGCAGGTATTTATCAGCCCCAGCATTTT.

This rearrangement joins TRBV19 to TRBJ2-1; TRBD2 agrees at 10 bases. The CDR3 has 20 residues. J was trimmed by 0 bases and V by 1 base; bases with no gene match: 12. CDR1 is LNHDA and CDR2 is SQIVND in the germline V gene (reference sequence). CDR3 nucleotide sequence: TGTGCCAGTAGTATAGCCTTACTAGCGGGGTCAACCAGCTCCTACAATGAGCAGTTCTTC. It encodes CASSIALLAGSTSSYNEQFF.

In this sample, this clone turned up a few times. This chain joins TRBV6-4 and TRBJ1-3, with D possibly matching TRBD1 (6 bases). The CDR3 totals 14 residues. Trimming took 6 bases from V and 2 from J, leaving 11 bases between them. Germline V lookup: CDR1 MRHNA, CDR2 SNTAGT. DNA for the CDR3: TGTGCCAGCAGCGCAGGGGTCCCTGGAAACACCATATATTTT. It codes for CASSAGVPGNTIYF.

The CDR3 nucleotides read TGTGCCACCAGTGATTCGTCTAGCCAAGAGACCCAGTACTTC. It yields the protein CATSDSSSQETQYF. This rearrangement joins TRBV24-1 to TRBJ2-5; D is uncertain. Germline values: CDR1 KGHDR, CDR2 SFDVKD. The V gene lost 2 bases and the J gene lost 1 base, with 7 bases spanning the gap. This CDR3 comprises 14 residues.

The chain carries TRBV19 and TRBJ1-5; D is ambiguous. Germline assignment: CDR1 LNHDA and CDR2 SQIVND (reference sequence). V dropped 4 bases and J dropped 6 bases, with 10 bases sitting between them. The CDR3 loop spans 13 amino acids. The CDR3 nucleotides read TGTGCCAGTAGTAGGTGGAGCGTTCAGCCCCAGCATTTT. Translated, it gives CASSRWSVQPQHF.

The genes are TRBV18 and TRBJ1-1; maybe TRBD1 (5 bases). Germline CDR1 reads KGHSH; CDR2 reads LQKENI. CDR3 size: 16 residues. V was clipped by 5 bases and J by 7 bases, with 23 bases between them. The CDR3 sequence is CASSASNGGWDGEAFF. The DNA for the CDR3 is TGTGCCAGCTCAGCCTCAAACGGGGGTTGGGACGGTGAAGCTTTCTTT.

J is TRBJ1-5 and V is TRBV27; no clear D. Germline CDR1 and CDR2: MNHEY and SMNVEV (reference sequence). The V gene lost 6 bases and the J gene lost 11 bases, with 17 bases spanning the gap. CDR3 length: 13 amino acids. CDR3 DNA sequence: TGTGCCAGCAGCCGCCAGCAAACCGGGACCCAGCATTTT. Translated: CASSRQQTGTQHF.

V is TRBV20-1 and J is TRBJ1-2; possible D gene TRBD1, 6 bases. The CDR3 is made up of 12 amino acids. CDR1 DFQATT and CDR2 SNEGSKA come from the germline V gene (reference sequence). V lost 3 bases and J 6 bases, leaving 11 bases between the germline ends. The CDR3 is CSASNRVHGYTF. The CDR3 bases are TGCAGTGCTAGTAACAGGGTTCATGGCTACACCTTC.

J is TRBJ2-1 and V is TRBV5-1; possibly TRBD1 for D (6 bases). CDR3 size: 13 residues. Deletions cut 1 base from V and 7 bases from J, with 9 bases between. Per germline, CDR1 SGHRS and CDR2 YFSETQ. CDR3 nucleotide sequence: TGCGCCAGCAGCTTGTTCGACAGGAATGAGCAGTTCTTC. Its translation: CASSLFDRNEQFF. Combining the CDR3 with reference TRBV5-1 and TRBJ2-1 gives the whole variable domain KAGVTQTPRYLIKTRGQQVTLSCSPISGHRSVSWYQQTPGQGLQFLFEYFSETQRNKGNFPGRFSGRQFSNSRSEMNVSTLELGDSALYLCASSLFDRNEQFFGPGTRLTVL.

This chain joins TRBV3-1 (or the pseudogene TRBV3-2) and TRBJ2-1; 7 nucleotides match TRBD2. Germline lookup yields CDR1 LGHDT and CDR2 YNNKEL (reference sequence). The CDR3 consists of 16 residues. V lost 3 bases, J lost 0 bases, and 5 bases stayed unmatched. CDR3 nucleotide sequence: TGTGCCAGCAGCCATCTTCCTAGCGGCTCCTACAATGAGCAGTTCTTC. Protein sequence: CASSHLPSGSYNEQFF.

The gene calls are TRBV27 and TRBJ2-7; D is unclear. Germline CDR1 MNHEY, CDR2 SMNVEV (reference sequence). The V gene lost 0 bases and the J gene lost 9 bases, with 15 bases spanning the gap. The CDR3 totals 14 residues. The CDR3 sequence is CASSLSSPLQWQYF. CDR3 coding DNA: TGTGCCAGCAGTTTATCGAGCCCTTTACAGTGGCAGTACTTC.

This sequence joins TRBV7-2 and TRBJ2-7; 9 nucleotides align to TRBD1. CDR1 is SGHTA, CDR2 FQGNSA, per germline. This CDR3 comprises 16 residues. V lost 5 bases, J lost 1 base, and 9 bases stayed unmatched. The CDR3: CASSQAPGQGSYEQYF. In nucleotides, the CDR3 is TGTGCCAGCAGCCAAGCCCCGGGACAGGGATCCTACGAGCAGTACTTC. The full variable domain, completed using reference TRBV7-2 and TRBJ2-7, is GAGVSQSPSNKVTEKGKDVELRCDPISGHTALYWYRQSLGQGLEFLIYFQGNSAPDKSGLPSDRFSAERTGGSVSTLTIQRTQQEDSAVYLCASSQAPGQGSYEQYFGPGTRLTVT.

The chain is built from TRBV10-2 and TRBJ1-1; D ambiguous. This CDR3 spans 13 amino acids. Germline lookup yields CDR1 WSHSY and CDR2 SAAADI. Trimming cost V 6 bases and J 1 base, with 9 bases left between them. The DNA for the CDR3 is TGCGCCAGCAGCGTTACGGGGAACACTGAAGCTTTCTTT. Encoded protein: CASSVTGNTEAFF.

The chain combines TRBV4-2 with TRBJ2-1, with D unresolved. Germline V gene lookup returns CDR1 LGHNA and CDR2 YNFKEQ. Trimming removed 0 bases at V and 0 bases at J, with 6 bases between. The CDR3 is 15 amino acids. CDR3 nucleotide sequence: TGTGCCAGCAGCCAAGATTCAGGCTCCTACAATGAGCAGTTCTTC. Translation: CASSQDSGSYNEQFF.

V and J are TRBV6-1 and TRBJ1-5, with D possibly TRBD1 on 6 matching bases. Germline V gives CDR1 MNHNS, CDR2 SASEGT. The V gene lost 2 bases and the J gene lost 7 bases, with 15 bases spanning the gap. The CDR3 totals 15 residues. The CDR3 DNA follows: TGTGCCAGCAGTGAAAGTTCGGGCAGGGGACAGCCCCAGCATTTT. It specifies CASSESSGRGQPQHF.